Following are 24 T cell receptor beta chains from one sample sequenced in a study of T cell responses to AZD1222 COVID-19 vaccine. The table came from immunoSEQ multiplex PCR; TCRdb's copy has only in-frame clones and leaves some out. The sample lists roughly 130,000 clones, just over 85% occurring once. The sample here was peripheral blood, taken on day 0 of AZD1222 vaccination. These receptors originate from an adult in good health.

V is TRBV28 and J is TRBJ1-5, with no clear D. CDR3 length: 12 amino acids. CDR1 is MDHEN and CDR2 is SYDVKM in the germline V gene. The V and J ends lost 5 bases and 5 bases respectively, with 7 bases between them. The CDR3 reads CASSRWDQPQHF. The CDR3, as DNA: TGTGCCAGCAGTCGGTGGGATCAGCCCCAGCATTTT.

The rearrangement joins TRBV6-5 to TRBJ1-5; 8 bases align to TRBD1. This CDR3 is built from 13 residues. J gave up 6 bases and V 7 bases, and 5 bases lay outside the gene matches. Germline-derived CDR1 and CDR2 are MNHEY and SVGAGI. The CDR3 sequence is CASTQDRVQPQHF. The CDR3 nucleotides read TGTGCCAGCACCCAGGACAGGGTTCAGCCCCAGCATTTT.

This clone came up a few times. The chain joins TRBV4-3 to TRBJ2-7, with D perhaps matching TRBD2 (6 bases). Trimming took off 0 bases at V and 5 bases at J, with 17 bases between the two ends. This CDR3 is 16 amino acids long. Germline V gene data show CDR1 as LGHNA and CDR2 as YSLEER. The DNA for the CDR3 is TGCGCCAGCAGCCAAGATGGAAGACAACCGGGGGACGAGCAGTACTTC. It codes for CASSQDGRQPGDEQYF.

The rearrangement uses TRBV10-3 and TRBJ1-2, with D possibly matching TRBD1 (6 bases). Germline assignment: CDR1 ENHRY and CDR2 SYGVKD. This CDR3 has 15 amino acids. V gave up 5 bases and J gave up 8 bases, with 21 bases separating them. The CDR3 DNA is TGTGCCATCAGTAAGAATCCAGACAGGAAAATAGGCTACACCTTC. It yields the protein CAISKNPDRKIGYTF.

This rearrangement joins TRBV5-1 to TRBJ2-2, with unresolved D. Germline V lookup: CDR1 SGHRS, CDR2 YFSETQ. V was shortened by 2 bases and J by 0 bases, with 8 bases between the two germline ends. The CDR3 runs to 15 residues. The CDR3 coding sequence is TGCGCCAGCAGCTTCTCCCAGACGAACACCGGGGAGCTGTTTTTT. This translates into CASSFSQTNTGELFF. Variable domain in full (rest from reference TRBV5-1 and TRBJ2-2): KAGVTQTPRYLIKTRGQQVTLSCSPISGHRSVSWYQQTPGQGLQFLFEYFSETQRNKGNFPGRFSGRQFSNSRSEMNVSTLELGDSALYLCASSFSQTNTGELFFGEGSRLTVL.

The CDR3 protein is CASNGQGKTYEQYF. In nucleotides, the CDR3 is TGTGCCAGCAACGGACAGGGCAAAACCTACGAGCAGTACTTC. The chain uses TRBV2 and TRBJ2-7; TRBD1 matches at 8 bases. Germline CDR1 reads SNHLY; CDR2 reads FYNNEI. V lost 7 bases to trimming and J lost 2 bases; unmatched junction nucleotides: 7. The CDR3 covers 14 residues.

This clone was seen a single time. The chain is built from TRBV9 and TRBJ2-1, with TRBD2 identical over 12 bases. The CDR3 has 21 amino acids. CDR1 is SGDLS and CDR2 is YYNGEE in the germline V gene. Trimming took 0 bases from V and 6 from J; bases not matched to a gene: 19. DNA for the CDR3: TGTGCCAGCAGCGTAGCTACGGGTGGCAGGGGGCAGGGACTAGCGGGCAATGAGCAGTTCTTC. This encodes CASSVATGGRGQGLAGNEQFF. The full variable domain, its missing parts supplied by reference TRBV9 and TRBJ2-1, is DSGVTQTPKHLITATGQRVTLRCSPRSGDLSVYWYQQSLDQGLQFLIQYYNGEERAKGNILERFSAQQFPDLHSELNLSSLELGDSALYFCASSVATGGRGQGLAGNEQFFGPGTRLTVL.

The rearrangement uses TRBV19 and TRBJ1-5; D unresolved. CDR1 and CDR2 from the germline V gene are LNHDA and SQIVND (reference sequence). The V end lost 3 bases, the J end lost 2 bases, and 5 bases lay between the germline ends. The CDR3 runs to 13 residues. CDR3 nucleotide sequence: TGTGCCAGTAGTATGAGGGGCAATCAGCCCCAGCATTTT. Protein: CASSMRGNQPQHF.

Only one count was recorded for this clone. The chain employs TRBV19 and TRBJ2-3; 8 nucleotides agree with TRBD1. Trimming at V came to 8 bases and at J to 2 bases, leaving 6 bases not matched to a gene. The CDR3 runs 14 residues. Germline V gene lookup returns CDR1 LNHDA and CDR2 SQIVND (reference sequence). In DNA, the CDR3 is TGTGCCAGTCGCGGACAGGGCCTCACAGATACGCAGTATTTT. This gives the protein CASRGQGLTDTQYF.

The genes are TRBV5-1 and TRBJ2-7; D gene ambiguous. Trimming removed 4 bases from V and 3 bases from J, with 14 bases in between. This CDR3 has 14 amino acids. Germline CDR1 reads SGHRS; CDR2 reads YFSETQ. The CDR3 DNA reads as TGCGCCAGCAGCCTAACAGTGCCCGACTACGAGCAGTACTTC. This gives the protein CASSLTVPDYEQYF.

The sample holds one count of this clone. The V and J genes are TRBV29-1 and TRBJ1-2, with 7 nucleotides matching TRBD1. V shed 2 bases and J 8 bases; nucleotides not matched to a gene: 8. This CDR3 has 13 amino acids. Germline CDR1 is SQVTM and CDR2 is ANQGSEA. The CDR3 sequence: CSVEKETGYGYTF. As DNA, the CDR3 is TGCAGCGTTGAAAAGGAGACAGGGTACGGCTACACCTTC.

About this clone itself: Other DNA sequences of this sample code for an identical CDR3. The chain combines TRBV20-1 with TRBJ2-5; D remains ambiguous. Per germline, CDR1 DFQATT and CDR2 SNEGSKA (reference sequence). With 5 bases removed from V and 2 bases from J, the gap between germline ends came to 3 bases. The CDR3 loop spans 10 amino acids. In nucleotides, the CDR3 is TGCAGTGCTGGACAAGAGACCCAGTACTTC. Amino acid sequence: CSAGQETQYF.

This clone has a handful of counts. J is TRBJ1-1 and V is TRBV7-8; a possible D gene is TRBD1 (5 bases). V was cut by 0 bases and J by 0 bases, with 11 bases left in between. This CDR3 region has 16 residues. Germline V lookup: CDR1 SGHVS, CDR2 FQNEAQ. CDR3 coding DNA: TGTGCCAGCAGCTTAGCTCCGGGACGGATGAACACTGAAGCTTTCTTT. Protein sequence: CASSLAPGRMNTEAFF.

The chain joins TRBV19 to TRBJ2-7; 15 nucleotides line up with TRBD2. The junction had 8 bases not matched to a gene; V was cut back by 2 bases and J by 3 bases. The CDR3 covers 18 residues. Germline lookup yields CDR1 LNHDA and CDR2 SQIVND (reference sequence). The chain's CDR3 is CASSIKGLAGGRSYEQYF. DNA for the CDR3: TGTGCCAGTAGTATAAAGGGACTAGCGGGAGGACGAAGCTACGAGCAGTACTTC.

This chain joins TRBV6-5 and TRBJ1-2; TRBD1 might be the D (5 bases). The CDR3 is 14 amino acids. V lost 6 bases, J lost 2 bases, and 13 bases lay in between. CDR1 and CDR2 from the germline V gene are MNHEY and SVGAGI. Here the CDR3 reads CASSGWEGNYGYTF. Written as DNA, the CDR3 is TGTGCCAGCAGCGGGTGGGAGGGGAACTATGGCTACACCTTC.

The rearrangement joins TRBV5-4 to TRBJ1-1; 7 nucleotides agree with TRBD1. The CDR3 runs to 15 residues. CDR1 SGHNT and CDR2 YYREEE come from the germline V gene (reference sequence). Losses at the gene ends were 7 bases for V and 1 base for J; bases not matched to a gene: 10. The CDR3, as DNA: TGTGCCAGCGAGCAGGGGGATTTCCCGAACACTGAAGCTTTCTTT. This sequence encodes CASEQGDFPNTEAFF. The variable domain in full, completed from reference TRBV5-4 and TRBJ1-1, reads ETGVTQSPTHLIKTRGQQVTLRCSSQSGHNTVSWYQQALGQGPQFIFQYYREEENGRGNFPPRFSGLQFPNYSSELNVNALELDDSALYLCASEQGDFPNTEAFFGQGTRLTVV.

The rearrangement links TRBV24-1 to TRBJ1-1, with D maybe TRBD1 (5 bases). The germline V gene encodes CDR1 KGHDR and CDR2 SFDVKD. V lost 4 bases and J lost 3, with 8 bases in between. This CDR3 is built from 13 residues. The CDR3 bases are TGTGCCACCAGTGAGGGAGGGGACACTGAAGCTTTCTTT. This encodes CATSEGGDTEAFF.

This sequence joins TRBV28 and TRBJ2-7, with TRBD1 matching over 10 bases. The V gene's germline CDR1 is MDHEN and CDR2 SYDVKM. J gave up 3 bases and V 3 bases, and 5 bases lay outside the gene matches. The CDR3 covers 15 residues. CDR3: CASSLAGQGNYEQYF. As DNA, the CDR3 is TGTGCCAGCAGTTTGGCGGGACAGGGGAACTACGAGCAGTACTTC.

This clone was picked up one time. This chain uses TRBV2 with TRBJ2-5, with 9 bases matching TRBD1. CDR1 is SNHLY, CDR2 FYNNEI, per germline. The J segment lost 5 bases and the V segment lost 8 bases, leaving 6 bases of the junction unmatched. The CDR3 spans 13 residues. DNA of the CDR3: TGTGCCAGCCGGGACAGGGTTTCGGAGACCCAGTACTTC. Its translation is CASRDRVSETQYF. Drawing the rest from reference TRBV2 and TRBJ2-5, the complete variable domain is EPEVTQTPSHQVTQMGQEVILRCVPISNHLYFYWYRQILGQKVEFLVSFYNNEISEKSEIFDDQFSVERPDGSNFTLKIRSTKLEDSAMYFCASRDRVSETQYFGPGTRLLVL.

The V gene is TRBV7-6, the J gene TRBJ1-1; maybe TRBD1 (6 bases). V was shortened by 0 bases and J by 4 bases, with 21 bases between the two germline ends. Germline V gene lookup returns CDR1 SGHVS and CDR2 FNYEAQ. The CDR3 covers 18 residues. The CDR3 nucleotides are TGTGCCAGCAGCTTAGCCGGACGAGGGCGGGGGCAGGTCACTGAAGCTTTCTTT. This sequence encodes CASSLAGRGRGQVTEAFF.

The chain has TRBV4-2 and TRBJ1-3; D unclear. This CDR3 contains 14 residues. The germline V and J ends were trimmed by 0 bases and 3 bases, with 6 bases remaining between them. Germline-derived CDR1 and CDR2 are LGHNA and YNFKEQ. CDR3 DNA: TGTGCCAGCAGCCAAGACAGGAATGGAAACACCATATATTTT. Protein sequence: CASSQDRNGNTIYF.

This CDR3 reads CASSHNGQGRMNTEAFF. As DNA, the CDR3 is TGTGCCAGCAGCCACAACGGGCAGGGTCGGATGAACACTGAAGCTTTCTTT. The chain combines TRBV14 with TRBJ1-1; possible D gene TRBD1, 5 bases. There are 17 residues in the CDR3. The germline V gene has CDR1 SGHDN and CDR2 FVKESK. Trimming took 3 bases from V and 0 from J, leaving 17 bases between them.

This clone was recorded a few times. The rearrangement uses TRBV3-1 (or the pseudogene TRBV3-2) and TRBJ1-1; 9 bases match TRBD1. J gave up 4 bases and V 4 bases, and 10 bases lay outside the gene matches. The V gene's germline CDR1 is LGHDT and CDR2 YNNKEL (reference sequence). The CDR3 is 16 amino acids. The CDR3 is CASSPRQGGVGTEAFF. The CDR3 nucleotides read TGTGCCAGCAGCCCAAGACAGGGGGGGGTGGGCACTGAAGCTTTCTTT.

The V gene is TRBV27, the J gene TRBJ2-7, with D perhaps TRBD2 (6 bases). CDR3 length: 13 residues. CDR1 and CDR2 from the germline V gene are MNHEY and SMNVEV (reference sequence). Between the trimmed V and J ends, which lost 9 bases and 4 bases, there was a span of 16 bases. The CDR3 DNA reads TGTGCCAGTCAAGGGATTGGGAGGTACGAGCAGTACTTC. This sequence encodes CASQGIGRYEQYF.